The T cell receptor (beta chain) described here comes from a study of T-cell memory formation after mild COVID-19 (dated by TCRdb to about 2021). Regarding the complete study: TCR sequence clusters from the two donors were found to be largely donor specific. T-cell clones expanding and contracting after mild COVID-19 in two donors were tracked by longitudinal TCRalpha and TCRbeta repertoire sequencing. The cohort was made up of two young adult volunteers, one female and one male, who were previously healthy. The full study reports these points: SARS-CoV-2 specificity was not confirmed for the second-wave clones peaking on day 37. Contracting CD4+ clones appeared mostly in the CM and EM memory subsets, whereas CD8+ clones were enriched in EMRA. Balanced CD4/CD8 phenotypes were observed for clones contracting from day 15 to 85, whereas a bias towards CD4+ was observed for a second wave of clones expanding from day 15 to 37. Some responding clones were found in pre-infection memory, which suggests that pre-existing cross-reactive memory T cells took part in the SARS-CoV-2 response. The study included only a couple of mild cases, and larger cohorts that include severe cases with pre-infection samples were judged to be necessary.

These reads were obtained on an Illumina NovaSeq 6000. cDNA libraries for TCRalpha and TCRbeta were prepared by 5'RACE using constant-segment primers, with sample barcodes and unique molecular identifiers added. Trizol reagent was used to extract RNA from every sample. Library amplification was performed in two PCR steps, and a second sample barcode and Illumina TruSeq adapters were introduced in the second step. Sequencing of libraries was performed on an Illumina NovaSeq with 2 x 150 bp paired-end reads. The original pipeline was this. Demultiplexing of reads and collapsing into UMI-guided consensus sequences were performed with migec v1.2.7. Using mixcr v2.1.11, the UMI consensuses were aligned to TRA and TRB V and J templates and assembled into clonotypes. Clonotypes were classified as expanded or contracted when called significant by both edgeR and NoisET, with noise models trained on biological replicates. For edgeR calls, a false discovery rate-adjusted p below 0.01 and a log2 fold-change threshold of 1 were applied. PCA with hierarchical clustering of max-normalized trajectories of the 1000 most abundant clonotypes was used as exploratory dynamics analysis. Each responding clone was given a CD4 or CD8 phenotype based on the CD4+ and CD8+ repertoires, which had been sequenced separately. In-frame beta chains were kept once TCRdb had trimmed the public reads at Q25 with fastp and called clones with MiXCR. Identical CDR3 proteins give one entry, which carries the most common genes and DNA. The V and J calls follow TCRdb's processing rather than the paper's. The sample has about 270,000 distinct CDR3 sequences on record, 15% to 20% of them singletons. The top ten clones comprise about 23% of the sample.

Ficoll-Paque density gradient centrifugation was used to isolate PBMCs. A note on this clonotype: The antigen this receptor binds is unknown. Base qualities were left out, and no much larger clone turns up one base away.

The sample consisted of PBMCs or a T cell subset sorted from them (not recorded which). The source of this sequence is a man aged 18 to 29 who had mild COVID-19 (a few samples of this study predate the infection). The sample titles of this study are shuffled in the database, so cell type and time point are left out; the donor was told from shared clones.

The CDR3 is CASSAGGWDRSYEQYF. The nucleotide sequence reads as follows: TGTGCCAGCAGTGCCGGAGGTTGGGACAGGTCCTACGAGCAGTACTTC. The chain uses TRBV28 and TRBJ2-7; TRBD1 lines up with 8 middle nucleotides. The germline V gene supplies CDR1 MDHEN and CDR2 SYDVKM. The CDR3 runs 16 amino acids, cysteine and phenylalanine included. Here the CDR3 DNA is all that survives: 48 bases in frame from base 1. V loses 5 bases at its end and J loses 1 base; junction bases beyond the gene matches: 10.